This TCR beta chain is from a study of T cells after yellow fever vaccination. Study at large: The SMART-Seq v4 Ultra Low Input method served to prepare the low-cell-number fractions.

This clonotype showed up just a few times. Its antigen is undetermined. Study results and caveats: The secondary response was weaker, and its peak arrived faster, on day 5 versus 15. Most clones from primary vaccination resurfaced after the booster (96% CD4, about 91% CD8).

UMIs and a universal primer site were added when TCR cDNA was made by 5'RACE template switching. Each CDR3 protein gets one entry after TCRdb re-called the 5' RACE reads with MiXCR. The table lists around 330,000 distinct CDR3 sequences, 3% to 4.5% of them singletons, with roughly a quarter in the top ten. Germline values: CDR1 DFQATT, CDR2 SNEGSKA (reference sequence). This CDR3 region has 13 residues. V lost 6 bases, J lost 1 base, and 13 bases lay in between. The sequence was collected from a man aged 18 to 35 who received the YFV17D yellow fever vaccine. The V and J genes are TRBV20-1 and TRBJ2-7; D is perhaps TRBD1 or TRBD2 (5 bases each). The source was PBMCs, collected on the day of the yellow fever booster vaccination. The CDR3 DNA reads TGCAGTGCGATGGGGGTGGGATCCTACGAGCAGTACGTC. This codes for CSAMGVGSYEQYV.